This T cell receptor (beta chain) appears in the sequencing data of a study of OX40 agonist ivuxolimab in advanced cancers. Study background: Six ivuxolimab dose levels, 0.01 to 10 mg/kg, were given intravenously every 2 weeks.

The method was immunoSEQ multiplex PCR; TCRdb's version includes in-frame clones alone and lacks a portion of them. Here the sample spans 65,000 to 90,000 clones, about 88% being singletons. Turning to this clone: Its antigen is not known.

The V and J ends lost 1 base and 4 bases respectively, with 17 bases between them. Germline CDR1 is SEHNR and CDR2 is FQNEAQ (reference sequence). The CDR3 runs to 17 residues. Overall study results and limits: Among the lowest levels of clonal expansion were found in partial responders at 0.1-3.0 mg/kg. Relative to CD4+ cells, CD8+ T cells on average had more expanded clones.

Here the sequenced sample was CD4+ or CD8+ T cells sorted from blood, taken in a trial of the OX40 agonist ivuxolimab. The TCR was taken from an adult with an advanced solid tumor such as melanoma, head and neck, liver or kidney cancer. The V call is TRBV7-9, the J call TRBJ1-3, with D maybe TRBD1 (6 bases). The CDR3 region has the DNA TGTGCCAGCAGCTTAGGATCCCTCGCAGGGACAGGAAACACCATATATTTT. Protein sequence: CASSLGSLAGTGNTIYF.